The 23 T cell receptor beta chains below all came from one sample that was sequenced in a study of T cells in Graves' hyperthyroidism and ophthalmopathy. RNA transcripts provided the source from which TCR beta CDR3 regions were amplified. The HTBI primer set was used in a first-round RT-PCR of the TCR CDR3. MiXCR, run by TCRdb on the multiplex PCR reads, gives a single entry per CDR3 protein. Of hundreds of thousands of distinct CDR3 sequences listed, 20% to 25% are singletons. The sample taken for sequencing was blood. All receptors derive from a man younger than 45 with Graves' ophthalmopathy.

This clonotype was seen only a few times. The gene calls are TRBV20-1 and TRBJ1-6, with D tentatively TRBD1 (6 bases). This CDR3 comprises 13 residues. The germline V and J ends were trimmed by 6 bases and 11 bases, with 17 bases remaining between them. Germline V CDR1 and CDR2: DFQATT, SNEGSKA (reference sequence). The CDR3 reads CSAGLHREAPLHF. CDR3 coding DNA: TGCAGTGCCGGTCTACACAGGGAAGCACCCCTCCACTTT.

This sequence joins TRBV20-1 and TRBJ2-7; D gene ambiguous. The V gene's germline CDR1 is DFQATT and CDR2 SNEGSKA (reference sequence). This CDR3 spans 13 amino acids. V was shortened by 3 bases and J by 2 bases, with 11 bases between the two germline ends. CDR3 sequence (DNA): TGCAGTGCTAGTGACTCCAAAACCTACGAGCAGTACTTC. Protein product: CSASDSKTYEQYF.

This clonotype came up many times. The chain joins TRBV20-1 to TRBJ2-3; D uncertain. Germline V gene lookup returns CDR1 DFQATT and CDR2 SNEGSKA (reference sequence). Trimming shortened V by 3 bases and J by 3 bases, and 4 bases separated the two germline ends. The CDR3 runs 11 residues. The CDR3 coding sequence is TGCAGTGCTAGGGGAACAGATACGCAGTATTTT. Protein sequence: CSARGTDTQYF.

This clonotype came up a few times. The gene calls are TRBV27 and TRBJ2-7; the match to TRBD2 covers 11 bases. V shed 7 bases and J 2 bases; nucleotides not matched to a gene: 7. There are 15 residues in the CDR3. Germline V CDR1 and CDR2: MNHEY, SMNVEV (reference sequence). CDR3 bases: TGTGCCAGCATCACGACTAGCGGGGCGACCTACGAGCAGTACTTC. It codes for CASITTSGATYEQYF.

The chain has TRBV7-9 and TRBJ1-2; a possible D gene is TRBD1 (5 bases). This CDR3 spans 14 amino acids. Germline assignment: CDR1 SEHNR and CDR2 FQNEAQ (reference sequence). The V end lost 1 base, the J end lost 1 base, and 7 bases lay between the germline ends. DNA for the CDR3: TGTGCCAGCAGCTTAGAGGACAATAACTATGGCTACACCTTC. Protein: CASSLEDNNYGYTF. Using reference TRBV7-9 and TRBJ1-2 for the parts outside the CDR3, the full variable domain is DTGVSQNPRHKITKRGQNVTFRCDPISEHNRLYWYRQTLGQGPEFLTYFQNEAQLEKSRLLSDRFSAERPKGSFSTLEIQRTEQGDSAMYLCASSLEDNNYGYTFGSGTRLTVV.

This clonotype turned up a few times. The chain combines TRBV6-1 with TRBJ2-7; D remains unclear. The CDR3 runs to 12 residues. V gave up 7 bases and J gave up 3 bases, with 10 bases separating them. Germline-derived CDR1 and CDR2 are MNHNS and SASEGT. The CDR3 nucleotides are TGTGCCAGCAACTCGAACAGCTACGAGCAGTACTTC. Amino acid sequence: CASNSNSYEQYF.

This clonotype was seen at least ten times. The chain employs TRBV30 and TRBJ1-1; D uncertain. The CDR3 contains 13 residues. V was pared by 4 bases and J by 4 bases, with 13 bases between. Per the germline V gene, CDR1 is GTSNPN and CDR2 is SVGIG (reference sequence). CDR3 sequence (DNA): TGTGCCTGGAAAAATTGGGGAGGCACTGAAGCTTTCTTT. Protein sequence: CAWKNWGGTEAFF.

CDR3: CASSFGESNQFF. The CDR3 DNA sequence: TGTGCCAGCAGTTTCGGGGAAAGCAACCAGTTCTTC. The chain uses TRBV12-3 or TRBV12-4 and TRBJ2-1, with a weak D call TRBD2 (5 bases). Trimming cost V 3 bases and J 13 bases, with 13 bases left between them. CDR3 length: 12 amino acids.

This clonotype has more than one count but fewer than ten. The chain joins TRBV28 to TRBJ2-1, with D perhaps TRBD2 (5 bases). There are 15 residues in the CDR3. Germline V gene sequence: CDR1 MDHEN, CDR2 SYDVKM. The V end lost 5 bases, the J end lost 9 bases, and 20 bases lay between the germline ends. The CDR3 region has the DNA TGTGCCAGCAGTCGGCGGGCCTCGCAAGGCAGTGAGCAGTTCTTC. Translating gives CASSRRASQGSEQFF.

The chain links TRBV4-1 to TRBJ1-1; D gene unclear. Germline assignment: CDR1 MGHRA and CDR2 YSYEKL. V shed 4 bases and J shed 4 bases, with 19 bases lying between them. This CDR3 has 16 amino acids. The CDR3 DNA follows: TGCGCCAGCAGCCTGGATTCCGGTTTTCTGGCCACTGAAGCTTTCTTT. The encoded protein is CASSLDSGFLATEAFF.

Many counts were recorded for this clonotype. The chain is built from TRBV28 and TRBJ2-5, with 11 positions matching TRBD1. Losses at the gene ends were 8 bases for V and 1 base for J; bases not matched to a gene: 3. The CDR3 totals 14 residues. CDR1 is MDHEN and CDR2 is SYDVKM in the germline V gene. The CDR3 bases are TGTGCCAGCCGGGACAGGGGGGGCCAAGAGACCCAGTACTTC. Translating it yields CASRDRGGQETQYF.

This clonotype was counted a few times. CDR3 nucleotides: TGTGCCAGCAGCTCCCCGGGACTAGCGGGAATGGGTACGCAGTATTTT. Amino acid sequence: CASSSPGLAGMGTQYF. The chain carries TRBV7-9 and TRBJ2-3; 13 positions agree with TRBD2. Germline V gives CDR1 SEHNR, CDR2 FQNEAQ (reference sequence). V shed 4 bases and J 8 bases; nucleotides not matched to a gene: 9. The CDR3 extends over 16 amino acids.

Points on this clonotype: An end of the junction does not agree with germline; a read error may underlie this. The chain is built from TRBV5-1 and TRBJ2-7; D tentatively reads TRBD1 or TRBD2 (5 bases each). The CDR3 is 15 residues long. Germline V gene lookup returns CDR1 SGHRS and CDR2 YFSETQ. As DNA, the CDR3 is TGCGCCAGCAGGTTGGGGGACCGATACTCCTACGAGCAGTACTTC. This gives the protein CASRLGDRYSYEQYF.

The rearrangement links TRBV6-1 to TRBJ2-5; 8 bases line up with TRBD2. CDR1 MNHNS and CDR2 SASEGT come from the germline V gene. The CDR3 consists of 16 residues. After removal of 7 bases from V and 2 bases from J, the junction contained 12 bases not matched to a gene. The CDR3 is CASNYASGRRQETQYF. The CDR3, as DNA: TGTGCCAGCAACTACGCTAGCGGGCGCAGACAAGAGACCCAGTACTTC.

The V call is TRBV24-1, the J call TRBJ2-3, with 8 bases that match TRBD1. J gave up 2 bases and V 11 bases, and 17 bases lay outside the gene matches. Germline V gene lookup returns CDR1 KGHDR and CDR2 SFDVKD. This CDR3 is 17 amino acids long. The CDR3 protein is CAIGTGIKGRYTDTQYF. CDR3 DNA sequence: TGTGCCATAGGGACAGGTATTAAAGGACGTTACACAGATACGCAGTATTTT.

The chain combines TRBV9 with TRBJ1-2; TRBD1 matches at 7 bases. Losses at the gene ends were 3 bases for V and 4 bases for J; bases not matched to a gene: 18. This CDR3 is built from 18 residues. Germline CDR1 and CDR2: SGDLS and YYNGEE. The CDR3 spells CASSDYPPGQRPIYGYTF. CDR3 nucleotides: TGTGCCAGCAGCGATTATCCTCCGGGACAGCGACCAATCTATGGCTACACCTTC.

This clonotype has only a few counts. This chain connects TRBV28 to TRBJ1-6, with TRBD1 matching over 12 bases. Looked up from germline, CDR1 is MDHEN and CDR2 is SYDVKM. This CDR3 is 16 amino acids long. V lost 5 bases and J lost 4; bases outside the gene matches: 3. The CDR3 protein is CASSGDRGPYNSPLHF. CDR3 bases: TGTGCCAGCAGTGGGGACAGGGGGCCTTATAATTCACCCCTCCACTTT.

This chain connects TRBV5-6 to TRBJ2-7, with D possibly TRBD1 on 6 matching bases. Deletions cut 3 bases from V and 4 bases from J, with 14 bases between. The CDR3 contains 14 residues. The germline V gene has CDR1 SGHDT and CDR2 YYEEEE. In nucleotides, the CDR3 is TGTGCCAGCAGCTGGGGGACATTGGGATACGAGCAGTACTTC. Its translation: CASSWGTLGYEQYF.

CDR3 DNA: TGCGCCAGCAGCCAAGTCAGCATCCAAGAGACCCAGTACTTC. Its protein is CASSQVSIQETQYF. The chain recombines TRBV4-1 with TRBJ2-5, with no clear D. V was trimmed by 1 base and J by 1 base, leaving 7 bases between them. The CDR3 contains 14 residues. The germline CDR1 and CDR2 sequences are MGHRA and YSYEKL.

This clonotype was seen more than once but under ten times. The chain has TRBV7-9 and TRBJ2-1; no clear D gene. With 2 bases removed from V and 4 bases from J, the gap between germline ends came to 9 bases. This CDR3 region has 14 residues. Per the germline V gene, CDR1 is SEHNR and CDR2 is FQNEAQ (reference sequence). CDR3 DNA: TGTGCCAGCAGCTTAACAGACGGGTACAATGAGCAGTTCTTC. Its translation is CASSLTDGYNEQFF.

This clonotype showed up just a few times. The genes are TRBV25-1 and TRBJ2-3, with D unresolved. The CDR3 is 15 amino acids. The ends were cut back, 6 bases at V and 2 bases at J, with 15 bases in the middle. CDR1 and CDR2 (germline): MGHDK, SYGVNS. As DNA, the CDR3 is TGTGCCAGCAGCGGCCGGGCCCCGGACACAGATACGCAGTATTTT. This encodes CASSGRAPDTDTQYF.

This clonotype appeared a single time. The chain is built from TRBV20-1 and TRBJ2-1; D tentatively fits TRBD1 or TRBD2 (5 bases each). This CDR3 is built from 14 residues. Per germline, CDR1 DFQATT and CDR2 SNEGSKA (reference sequence). Trimming left V 4 bases short and J 0 bases short, with 10 bases between. The CDR3 protein is CSAMGTSSYNEQFF. The CDR3 nucleotides are TGCAGTGCTATGGGGACCAGCTCCTACAATGAGCAGTTCTTC.

The table lists this clonotype with many counts. The chain recombines TRBV13 with TRBJ1-2; 10 positions match TRBD1. Germline V gives CDR1 PRHDT, CDR2 FYEKMQ (reference sequence). Trimming removed 5 bases from V and 2 bases from J; junction bases left unmatched: 5. This CDR3 region has 15 residues. Here the CDR3 reads CASSLRTGGNYGYTF. In DNA form, the CDR3 reads TGTGCCAGCAGCCTTCGGACAGGGGGGAACTATGGCTACACCTTC.